This note documents a single TCR beta chain sequence. Its cognate antigen is unknown. The data derive from a study of T-cell reconstitution after alpha-beta-depleted transplantation in children. Unique molecular identifiers were incorporated into the prepared TCRbeta library. Each CDR3 protein gets one entry after TCRdb re-called the PCR reads with MiXCR. Among some 460,000 distinct CDR3 sequences listed, about 16% were seen once. Study conclusions and caveats: After transplant, high TCRbeta diversity at day 60 in some patients arose from surviving recipient T cells and thymic progenitors. Roughly two months post-transplant, alpha-beta T cells reportedly originated from several hundred graft clones that had expanded.

This CDR3 spans 18 amino acids. V trimming: 3 bases; J trimming: 2 bases; junction bases outside the gene matches: 14. Looked up from germline, CDR1 is MDHEN and CDR2 is SYDVKM. The receptor's source is a boy in the first two years of life who had a stem cell transplant for Wiskott-Aldrich syndrome, so the T cells may come from the graft donor. The rearrangement joins TRBV28 to TRBJ2-3; 7 bases fit TRBD1. Source: PBMCs, mostly from graft donor cells, taken 360 days after TCRalphabeta/CD19-depleted stem cell transplant. CDR3 sequence (DNA): TGTGCCAGCAGTTTCCTAGACAGGGCTAATAGGCACACAGATACGCAGTATTTT. The encoded protein is CASSFLDRANRHTDTQYF.